These 5 T cell receptor beta chains came from one sample sequenced in a study of T-cell reconstitution after alpha-beta-depleted transplantation in children. Library preparation (for TCRbeta) was performed with unique molecular identifiers. TCRdb re-analysed the PCR reads in MiXCR, keeping a single row per CDR3 protein. The table has around 370,000 distinct CDR3 sequences, approximately 10% seen once. The sample here was PBMCs from the stem cell graft donor, taken from the stem cell graft. These receptors all come from a human donor who donated a stem cell graft to a child with acute lymphoblastic leukemia.

In nucleotides, the CDR3 is TGTGCCAGCAGCCAAGAAGCAAGGGAGCAGTACTTC. Protein: CASSQEAREQYF. The chain is built from TRBV3-1 and TRBJ2-7, with no clear D. The germline gives CDR1 LGHDT, CDR2 YNNKEL (reference sequence). The CDR3 consists of 12 residues. Trimming pared 0 bases from V and 7 bases from J, leaving 7 bases between.

The chain recombines TRBV9 with TRBJ2-7; 8 positions match TRBD2. V trimming: 0 bases; J trimming: 3 bases; junction bases outside the gene matches: 2. Germline lookup yields CDR1 SGDLS and CDR2 YYNGEE. The length of the CDR3 is 14 residues. DNA of the CDR3: TGTGCCAGCAGCGTAGCAGGGACTAGCTACGAGCAGTACTTC. Translated, it gives CASSVAGTSYEQYF.

The CDR3 here is CSVAGGAKNIQYF. The CDR3 nucleotides read TGCAGTGTAGCAGGAGGAGCCAAAAACATTCAGTACTTC. The V and J genes are TRBV20-1 and TRBJ2-4; D possibly corresponds to TRBD2 (5 bases). Germline CDR1 reads DFQATT; CDR2 reads SNEGSKA (reference sequence). The CDR3 is 13 residues long. V lost 7 bases to trimming and J lost 0 bases, with 10 bases between them.

The chain carries TRBV5-6 and TRBJ2-2, with D possibly matching TRBD2 (5 bases). Trimming took off 5 bases at V and 4 bases at J, with 9 bases between the two ends. This CDR3 has 13 amino acids. CDR1 is SGHDT and CDR2 is YYEEEE in the germline V gene. The CDR3 region has the DNA TGTGCCAGCAGGAGGGTTAGCACCGGGGAGCTGTTTTTT. This encodes CASRRVSTGELFF.

In this sample, this clonotype turned up many times. This chain connects TRBV6-2 or TRBV6-3 to TRBJ2-7; D unresolved. CDR3 size: 11 residues. Trimming removed 0 bases at V and 6 bases at J, with 3 bases between. Looked up from germline, CDR1 is MNHEY and CDR2 is SVGEGT. CDR3 DNA: TGTGCCAGCAGTTACTCGAGCGAGCAGTACTTC. Translation: CASSYSSEQYF.